The T cell receptor (beta chain) under discussion was sequenced for a study of response to subunit inactivated influenza vaccine. This clonotype has more than one count but fewer than ten. TCRdb reanalysed the RT-PCR reads using MiXCR and keeps one entry per CDR3 protein. The table includes about 480,000 distinct CDR3 sequences, roughly 13% detected once. The sequence was collected from a man between 45 and 60 years old who received an inactivated influenza vaccine. Source: PBMCs from blood, taken about 40 days after vaccination.

The CDR3 DNA sequence: TGTGCCAGCAGCTCTACGGGACGGGGGCAGTTGTTGGAGACCCAGTACTTC. It is translated as CASSSTGRGQLLETQYF. The genes are TRBV7-2 and TRBJ2-5, with D perhaps assigned TRBD1 or TRBD2 (6 bases each). The CDR3 is 17 residues long. CDR1 is SGHTA and CDR2 is FQGNSA in the germline V gene. Trimming removed 4 bases at V and 5 bases at J, with 23 bases between.